These T cell receptor beta chains were read from a single sample in a study of blood T cells in healthy people across ages. TCRdb reanalysed the 5' RACE reads using MiXCR and keeps one entry per CDR3 protein. Among 1.5 million to 2 million distinct CDR3 sequences listed, about 49% were seen once. The sequenced material came from blood. The source of these receptors is a middle-aged woman in good health. Each CDR3 is given with its conserved first and last residue. D genes are given only for firm matches. Clone sizes are given selectively: once, few, many, or a class where the clone is expanded.

v_call	d_call	clone_size	j_call	cdr3_nt	cdr3_aa
TRBV18	.	.	TRBJ2-2	TGTGCCAGCTCAACTGTGCCTGACACCGGGGAGCTGTTTTTT	CASSTVPDTGELFF
TRBV6-5	TRBD1	few	TRBJ2-4	TGTGCCAGCAGTTACGGGACAGGGGTAAACATTCAGTACTTC	CASSYGTGVNIQYF
TRBV13	.	.	TRBJ2-7	TGTGCCAGCAGAAGAGGGGCAGCCCACGAGCAGTACTTC	CASRRGAAHEQYF
TRBV12-3/TRBV12-4	.	.	TRBJ1-5	TGTGCCAGCAGTGTCTCGCCCCACCTCCAGCATTTT	CASSVSPHLQHF
TRBV29-1	TRBD1	many	TRBJ2-7	TGCAGCGTTGACACAACAGGGGGCTACGAGCAGTACTTC	CSVDTTGGYEQYF
TRBV5-1	.	.	TRBJ2-7	TGCGCCAGCAGCTTGAGTACGGAGACCTACGAGCAGTACTTC	CASSLSTETYEQYF
TRBV7-2	TRBD1	.	TRBJ2-7	TGTGCCAGCAGCTATGGTTCGGGACAGGGCACCGAGCAGTACTTC	CASSYGSGQGTEQYF
TRBV20-1	.	.	TRBJ2-1	TGCAGTGCTAGAGAAAGGGCTAGCTACGACGAGCAGTTCTTC	CSARERASYDEQFF
TRBV4-2	.	once	TRBJ1-4	TGTGCCAGCAGCCATCCGGGGGCGGGTGAAAAACTGTTTTTT	CASSHPGAGEKLFF
TRBV12-3/TRBV12-4	.	few	TRBJ2-3	TGTGCCAGCAGTGGGCCTTTGGAGGGGGGGATCACAGATACGCAGTATTTT	CASSGPLEGGITDTQYF
TRBV25-1	TRBD1	.	TRBJ2-7	TGTGCCAGCAAGACAGGGCAAGGCTACGAGCAGTACTTC	CASKTGQGYEQYF
TRBV20-1	TRBD2	.	TRBJ2-7	TGCAGTGCTATAGCGGGACTCTCGACCTACGAGCAGTACTTC	CSAIAGLSTYEQYF
TRBV7-9	.	.	TRBJ1-4	TGTGCCAGCAGCACAGGACGGGGTGGAGAAGAAAAACTGTTTTTT	CASSTGRGGEEKLFF
TRBV12-3/TRBV12-4	.	.	TRBJ1-2	TGTGCCAGCAGTAAAGAGATTGGGGGCTACACCTTC	CASSKEIGGYTF
TRBV20-1	TRBD1	.	TRBJ1-2	TGCAGTGCTAGAGACGGACAGGGGAGTCGCTACACCTTC	CSARDGQGSRYTF
TRBV6-5	TRBD1	few	TRBJ2-1	TGTGCCACCGGCGGGGACAGGGTCAATGAGCAGTTCTTC	CATGGDRVNEQFF
TRBV6-5	.	.	TRBJ2-4	TGTGCCAGCAGCGGAACCAGGGACGGCAAAAACATTCAGTACTTC	CASSGTRDGKNIQYF
TRBV7-6	TRBD2	.	TRBJ2-1	TGTGCCAGCAGCCCTACTAGCGGGGGGTTTAGCGATGAGCAGTTCTTC	CASSPTSGGFSDEQFF
TRBV6-5	TRBD1	.	TRBJ2-5	TGTGCCAGCAGCCGTCCCACAGGGGGCTCTCGGCAGTACTTC	CASSRPTGGSRQYF
TRBV20-1	.	few	TRBJ1-2	TGCAGTGCCCCCCTTTTGGGGGGTAGGTTTGGCTACACCTTC	CSAPLLGGRFGYTF
TRBV6-1	.	once	TRBJ2-5	TGTGCCAGCAGTGATCTCGGGAAAGGGTTAGAGACCCAGTACTTC	CASSDLGKGLETQYF
TRBV20-1	.	once	TRBJ2-5	TGCAGTGCTAGAGTGGAGACGCACCAAGAGACCCAGTACTTC	CSARVETHQETQYF
TRBV6-5	.	.	TRBJ1-5	TGTGCCAGCAGTCCAACAGGCTCAAGGAGCAATCAGCCCCAGCATTTT	CASSPTGSRSNQPQHF
TRBV20-1	TRBD1	.	TRBJ1-6	TGCAGTACTGCGACAGGGGACCCTAATTCACCCCTCCACTTT	CSTATGDPNSPLHF
TRBV20-1	.	few	TRBJ1-2	TGCAGTGCTAGAGGGGAGGGAGGCTACACCTTC	CSARGEGGYTF
TRBV7-2	TRBD1	.	TRBJ2-7	TGTGCCAGCAGCCGCAGGACAGGGAGCTCCTACGAGCAGTACTTC	CASSRRTGSSYEQYF
TRBV6-1	.	.	TRBJ2-5	TGTGCCAGCAGCAGGATTTTGGAGACCCAGTACTTC	CASSRILETQYF
TRBV28	TRBD2	.	TRBJ2-7	TGTGCCAGCAGTACCACCACTAGCGGGGGTTACGAGCAGTACTTC	CASSTTTSGGYEQYF
TRBV12-3/TRBV12-4	TRBD1	.	TRBJ2-1	TGTGCCAGCAGTTTAGTGGGGACAGGGCAACGAAATGAGCAGTTCTTC	CASSLVGTGQRNEQFF
TRBV5-6	TRBD2	few	TRBJ2-1	TGTGCCAGCAGCACCCGACTAGCGGGGGGGTACAATGAGCAGTTCTTC	CASSTRLAGGYNEQFF
TRBV4-1	TRBD2	.	TRBJ2-7	TGCGCCAGCAGCGGACAACTAGCGGGGGGCTCCTACGAGCAGTACTTC	CASSGQLAGGSYEQYF
TRBV20-1	TRBD2	few	TRBJ2-1	TGCAGTGCTAGAGATCCACTAGCGGGGGCCCTTAGGCAGTTCTTC	CSARDPLAGALRQFF
TRBV7-9	TRBD2	.	TRBJ2-1	TGTGCCAGCAGCTTCTCCGGGACTAGCGGGGGCCGGAGCTCCTACAATGAGCAGTTCTTC	CASSFSGTSGGRSSYNEQFF